This T cell receptor beta chain was obtained from a study of T cell responses to AZD1222 COVID-19 vaccine. Study-level background: Pooled samples include second doses given at about 4 or 12 weeks.

General study findings and limits: Donors, mostly white British, included more females; clonal diversity was possibly underestimated. The peak T cell response came first, and repertoires were sampled only after it. Only a handful of individuals given AZD1222 were seropositive at baseline.

On this clone: Its antigen is as yet unknown.

Clones were read by immunoSEQ multiplex PCR, and TCRdb kept only the in-frame ones, dropping some. This repertoire shows about 110,000 clones, about 90% found once; its top ten account for approximately 5%. V was pared by 4 bases and J by 6 bases, with 5 bases of the junction left unmatched. Germline V gene sequence: CDR1 MNHEY, CDR2 SVGEGT. This CDR3 is 15 amino acids long. This chain connects TRBV6-2 or TRBV6-3 to TRBJ2-1; 11 bases fit TRBD1. The origin of this receptor is an adult in good health. Material: peripheral blood, obtained on day 0 of AZD1222 vaccination. CDR3 in DNA: TGTGCCAGCAGTTCCGGACAGGGGGCAGTCAATGAGCAGTTCTTC. Its protein product is CASSSGQGAVNEQFF.